These 12 T cell receptor beta chains originate from one sample sequenced in a study of blood T cell repertoires in COVID-19. Sequencing used immunoSEQ multiplex PCR; TCRdb keeps in-frame clones, though not all of them. The repertoire holds hundreds of thousands of clones, approximately 86% seen once, with just under 6.5% in the top ten. The sequencing input was PBMCs or T cells enriched from blood (not recorded which). The receptor set was obtained from a woman under 40 with acute COVID-19.

This sequence joins TRBV7-3 and TRBJ2-1; the match to TRBD1 covers 10 bases. V lost 6 bases and J lost 2; bases outside the gene matches: 4. This CDR3 is built from 15 residues. Germline V gives CDR1 SGHTA, CDR2 FQGTGA. Written as DNA, the CDR3 is TGTGCCAGCAGGCTGGGACAGGGGACCTACAATGAGCAGTTCTTC. Its protein is CASRLGQGTYNEQFF. Filled out from reference TRBV7-3 and TRBJ2-1, the complete variable domain reads GAGVSQTPSNKVTEKGKYVELRCDPISGHTALYWYRQSLGQGPEFLIYFQGTGAADDSGLPNDRFFAVRPEGSVSTLKIQRTERGDSAVYLCASRLGQGTYNEQFFGPGTRLTVL.

V is TRBV9 and J is TRBJ2-5; D ambiguous. CDR3 length: 11 residues. The germline V gene encodes CDR1 SGDLS and CDR2 YYNGEE. V was pared by 4 bases and J by 3 bases, with 4 bases between. The CDR3 DNA reads TGTGCCAGCAGCTCTAAAGAGACCCAGTACTTC. Encoded protein: CASSSKETQYF.

V usage is TRBV19 and J usage is TRBJ1-2, with 8 bases that match TRBD1. CDR3 length: 15 amino acids. Germline trimming cut 2 bases from V and 11 bases from J; bases unmatched to any gene: 13. CDR1 and CDR2 from the germline V gene are LNHDA and SQIVND (reference sequence). Here the CDR3 DNA reads TGTGCCAGTAGTATACCCGGGACAGGCGTCTTTATTTACACCTTC. This sequence encodes CASSIPGTGVFIYTF.

This clone came up once. This chain links TRBV7-2 with TRBJ2-4, with TRBD2 as a possible D gene (5 bases). Germline V gives CDR1 SGHTA, CDR2 FQGNSA. The V gene lost 6 bases and the J gene lost 6 bases, with 18 bases spanning the gap. The CDR3 consists of 15 residues. The CDR3 sequence is CASRPTSFVGNIQYF. DNA for the CDR3: TGTGCCAGCAGACCAACTAGTTTTGTCGGAAACATTCAGTACTTC.

The V call is TRBV7-2, the J call TRBJ2-3, with 14 positions matching TRBD2. This CDR3 region has 16 residues. CDR1 and CDR2 from the germline V gene are SGHTA and FQGNSA. Germline trimming cut 5 bases from V and 3 bases from J; bases unmatched to any gene: 4. In DNA, the CDR3 is TGTGCCAGCAGCGTAAGACTAGCGGGAGGGACAGATACGCAGTATTTT. This gives the protein CASSVRLAGGTDTQYF. Complete variable domain (other parts from reference TRBV7-2 and TRBJ2-3): GAGVSQSPSNKVTEKGKDVELRCDPISGHTALYWYRQSLGQGLEFLIYFQGNSAPDKSGLPSDRFSAERTGGSVSTLTIQRTQQEDSAVYLCASSVRLAGGTDTQYFGPGTRLTVL.

The CDR3 sequence is CANSDRGALGYTF. Here the CDR3 DNA reads TGTGCCAACTCGGACAGGGGGGCTCTCGGCTACACCTTC. The chain uses TRBV6-6 and TRBJ1-2; 10 nucleotides match TRBD1. The V segment lost 10 bases and the J segment 8 bases; nucleotides outside the gene matches: 10. The CDR3 runs 13 residues. The germline gives CDR1 MNHNY, CDR2 SVGAGI (reference sequence).

V is TRBV11-2 and J is TRBJ2-3, with D tentatively TRBD2 (5 bases). There are 13 residues in the CDR3. Germline values: CDR1 SGHAT, CDR2 FQNNGV. V lost 3 bases and J lost 6, with 10 bases in between. The CDR3 bases are TGTGCCAGCAGCTTCCAGAGGGCGGATACGCAGTATTTT. It specifies CASSFQRADTQYF.

A single count supports this clone. The rearrangement joins TRBV28 to TRBJ2-3; 9 bases align to TRBD2. The CDR3 covers 15 residues. J gave up 8 bases and V 2 bases, and 8 bases lay outside the gene matches. Germline CDR1 reads MDHEN; CDR2 reads SYDVKM. CDR3 sequence reads: CASSLSDRTSATQYF. CDR3 sequence (DNA): TGTGCCAGCAGTTTAAGTGATCGGACTAGCGCTACGCAGTATTTT.

J is TRBJ2-4 and V is TRBV27, with D possibly TRBD2 on 7 matching bases. Germline assignment: CDR1 MNHEY and CDR2 SMNVEV (reference sequence). The V end lost 6 bases, the J end lost 0 bases, and 24 bases lay between the germline ends. The CDR3 is 19 residues long. The CDR3 loop reads CASRPEGGPEVLAKNIQYF. The CDR3 DNA reads TGTGCCAGCAGGCCAGAGGGGGGGCCAGAAGTACTAGCCAAAAACATTCAGTACTTC.

The rearrangement links TRBV5-1 to TRBJ2-1; 7 nucleotides agree with TRBD1. The J segment lost 9 bases and the V segment lost 4 bases, leaving 16 bases of the junction unmatched. Germline CDR1 SGHRS, CDR2 YFSETQ. The CDR3 sequence is 16 residues long. CDR3: CASSKAPAGGSPEQFF. As DNA, the CDR3 is TGCGCCAGCAGCAAGGCCCCGGCAGGGGGATCGCCTGAGCAGTTCTTC. Using reference TRBV5-1 and TRBJ2-1 for the parts outside the CDR3, the full variable domain is KAGVTQTPRYLIKTRGQQVTLSCSPISGHRSVSWYQQTPGQGLQFLFEYFSETQRNKGNFPGRFSGRQFSNSRSEMNVSTLELGDSALYLCASSKAPAGGSPEQFFGPGTRLTVL.

The V call is TRBV21-1, the J call TRBJ1-1. TRBV21-1 constitutes a pseudogene. The CDR3 is 19 residues long. The chain's CDR3 is CASSKAPPADTGRSSEAFF. CDR3 bases: TGTGCCAGCAGCAAAGCCCCACCTGCCGATACCGGGAGGTCGTCTGAAGCTTTCTTT.

The chain couples TRBV27 to TRBJ1-1, with 8 bases matching TRBD1. V was pared by 11 bases and J by 5 bases, with 10 bases of the junction left unmatched. Germline values: CDR1 MNHEY, CDR2 SMNVEV (reference sequence). The CDR3 sequence is 13 residues long. The CDR3 sequence is CAGPDRVRTEAFF. The CDR3 DNA follows: TGTGCCGGCCCGGACAGGGTACGGACTGAAGCTTTCTTT.